Listed here are 20 T cell receptor beta chains from one sample, sequenced in a study of blood T cell repertoires in COVID-19. Clones were read by immunoSEQ multiplex PCR, and TCRdb kept only the in-frame ones, dropping some. Of 65,000 to 90,000 clones listed, more than 70% are singletons. Source material: peripheral blood. These receptors were obtained from a woman aged 80 or over with acute or convalescent COVID-19.

The chain recombines TRBV6-6 with TRBJ2-1; unclear D gene. Trimming shortened V by 0 bases and J by 6 bases, and 9 bases separated the two germline ends. Germline CDR1 reads MNHNY; CDR2 reads SVGAGI (reference sequence). The CDR3 contains 14 residues. The CDR3 loop reads CASSYSGSTNEQFF. CDR3 DNA: TGTGCCAGCAGTTACTCCGGGTCCACCAATGAGCAGTTCTTC.

J is TRBJ1-5 and V is TRBV7-6; D unresolved. This CDR3 is built from 14 residues. Per the germline V gene, CDR1 is SGHVS and CDR2 is FNYEAQ. V shed 4 bases and J shed 1 base, with 8 bases lying between them. CDR3 sequence: CASSSGVSNQPQHF. CDR3 nucleotides: TGTGCCAGCAGCTCCGGAGTAAGCAATCAGCCCCAGCATTTT.

The gene calls are TRBV30 and TRBJ2-5, with a possible D match to TRBD1 (6 bases). The V gene's germline CDR1 is GTSNPN and CDR2 SVGIG (reference sequence). V was cut by 3 bases and J by 1 base, with 9 bases left in between. CDR3 length: 13 amino acids. The CDR3 bases are TGTGCCTGGAGGTGGACAGTCCAAGAGACCCAGTACTTC. As protein: CAWRWTVQETQYF.

The chain has TRBV4-1 and TRBJ2-5; 8 nucleotides align to TRBD2. The CDR3 extends over 15 amino acids. Germline CDR1 MGHRA, CDR2 YSYEKL. J lost 3 bases, V lost 4 bases, and 7 bases had no gene match. CDR3 residues: CASSPLPGLEETQYF. The CDR3 coding sequence is TGCGCCAGCAGCCCGTTACCGGGACTAGAAGAGACCCAGTACTTC.

This chain connects TRBV7-2 to TRBJ1-3; 7 nucleotides line up with TRBD1. This CDR3 region has 15 residues. J was trimmed by 2 bases and V by 3 bases; bases with no gene match: 4. Per germline, CDR1 SGHTA and CDR2 FQGNSA. CDR3 sequence: CASSFNDRAGNTIYF. In DNA, the CDR3 is TGTGCCAGCAGCTTTAACGACAGGGCTGGAAACACCATATATTTT.

The chain recombines TRBV18 with TRBJ2-5; the D gene is possibly TRBD2 (5 bases). From germline, CDR1 is KGHSH and CDR2 LQKENI. This CDR3 comprises 17 residues. The ends were cut back, 2 bases at V and 5 bases at J, with 21 bases in the middle. CDR3 in DNA: TGTGCCAGCTCACCAACCTCGGGGAGCCCCGGCCTCGAGACCCAGTACTTC. Its protein is CASSPTSGSPGLETQYF. Using reference TRBV18 and TRBJ2-5 for the parts outside the CDR3, the full variable domain is NAGVMQNPRHLVRRRGQEARLRCSPMKGHSHVYWYRQLPEEGLKFMVYLQKENIIDESGMPKERFSAEFPKEGPSILRIQQVVRGDSAAYFCASSPTSGSPGLETQYFGPGTRLLVL.

The rearrangement uses TRBV11-3 and TRBJ2-5, with TRBD2 identical over 11 bases. In germline, CDR1 is SGHNT, CDR2 YENEEA. The CDR3 extends over 15 amino acids. V lost 5 bases to trimming and J lost 5 bases; unmatched junction nucleotides: 7. The CDR3: CASSVSGGADETQYF. CDR3 DNA: TGTGCCAGCAGCGTTAGCGGGGGGGCCGATGAGACCCAGTACTTC.

The J gene is TRBJ1-1, the V gene TRBV19, with D possibly matching TRBD1 (6 bases). CDR1 and CDR2 from the germline V gene are LNHDA and SQIVND (reference sequence). CDR3 length: 15 residues. Trimming took off 5 bases at V and 2 bases at J, with 15 bases between the two ends. The CDR3 coding sequence is TGTGCCAGTAGTCCGCGAGACAGGATCAACACTGAAGCTTTCTTT. Translation: CASSPRDRINTEAFF.

The CDR3 DNA is TGCAGCGTCGCGTGGAGGAATAAGAACTATGGCTACACCTTC. Its protein is CSVAWRNKNYGYTF. The chain combines TRBV29-1 with TRBJ1-2; D is uncertain. The V and J ends lost 6 bases and 2 bases respectively, with 16 bases between them. This CDR3 is 14 amino acids long. Germline V CDR1 and CDR2: SQVTM, ANQGSEA.

This clone appeared a single time. The chain has TRBV3-1 (or the pseudogene TRBV3-2) and TRBJ2-1; 9 nucleotides agree with TRBD2. The CDR3 has 15 residues. The germline gives CDR1 LGHDT, CDR2 YNNKEL (reference sequence). V was clipped by 4 bases and J by 7 bases; unmatched bases: 8. The CDR3 loop reads CASSPRFSGSNEQFF. For the CDR3, the DNA is TGTGCCAGCAGCCCCCGATTTAGCGGGAGTAATGAGCAGTTCTTC.

CDR3: CASSHEGLAGGNEQFF. The CDR3 bases are TGTGCCAGCAGCCATGAGGGGCTAGCGGGAGGTAATGAGCAGTTCTTC. The V call is TRBV3-1 (or the pseudogene TRBV3-2), the J call TRBJ2-1, with TRBD2 matching 11 bases. This CDR3 contains 16 residues. The V segment lost 3 bases and the J segment 7 bases; nucleotides outside the gene matches: 8. Germline V gene lookup returns CDR1 LGHDT and CDR2 YNNKEL (reference sequence).

J is TRBJ2-2 and V is TRBV2; D unresolved. V was trimmed by 5 bases and J by 5 bases, leaving 12 bases between them. The CDR3 spans 14 residues. Germline CDR1 SNHLY, CDR2 FYNNEI. The CDR3 region is CASSLESRTGELFF. The CDR3 coding sequence is TGTGCCAGCAGTCTAGAGTCGCGGACCGGGGAGCTGTTTTTT.

The V call is TRBV6-5, the J call TRBJ2-1; 8 bases line up with TRBD2. In germline, CDR1 is MNHEY, CDR2 SVGAGI. CDR3 length: 15 residues. The ends lost 6 bases at V and 0 bases at J; junction bases unmatched: 4. The CDR3 bases are TGTGCCAGCAGCCTAACTAGCGGCTCCTACAATGAGCAGTTCTTC. Translated, it gives CASSLTSGSYNEQFF.

The J gene is TRBJ2-1, the V gene TRBV24-1, with a possible D match to TRBD1 (5 bases). The CDR3 contains 18 residues. Germline V gene sequence: CDR1 KGHDR, CDR2 SFDVKD. Trimming stripped 0 bases from V and 3 bases from J, with 17 bases between. The CDR3 loop is CATSDLDTKGFCYNEQFF. The CDR3 bases are TGTGCCACCAGTGATTTGGACACTAAGGGGTTTTGCTACAATGAGCAGTTCTTC.

The chain combines TRBV14 with TRBJ2-2; 14 positions match TRBD2. The V gene's germline CDR1 is SGHDN and CDR2 FVKESK. The ends lost 4 bases at V and 8 bases at J; junction bases unmatched: 6. The CDR3 contains 16 residues. In DNA form, the CDR3 reads TGTGCCAGCAGCCCCGCCGGGACTAGCGGGAGAGGGGAGCTGTTTTTT. It encodes CASSPAGTSGRGELFF. The full variable domain, in which reference TRBV14 and TRBJ2-2 provide the parts outside the CDR3, is EAGVTQFPSHSVIEKGQTVTLRCDPISGHDNLYWYRRVMGKEIKFLLHFVKESKQDESGMPNNRFLAERTGGTYSTLKVQPAELEDSGVYFCASSPAGTSGRGELFFGEGSRLTVL.

The V gene is TRBV19, the J gene TRBJ1-1, with no clear D. V was shortened by 5 bases and J by 2 bases, with 12 bases between the two germline ends. This CDR3 has 14 amino acids. Germline CDR1 and CDR2: LNHDA and SQIVND (reference sequence). DNA of the CDR3: TGTGCCAGTAGTGTCCAGGCCTTCAACACTGAAGCTTTCTTT. Residues: CASSVQAFNTEAFF. Looking up the rest from reference TRBV19 and TRBJ1-1 gives the full variable domain: DGGITQSPKYLFRKEGQNVTLSCEQNLNHDAMYWYRQDPGQGLRLIYYSQIVNDFQKGDIAEGYSVSREKKESFPLTVTSAQKNPTAFYLCASSVQAFNTEAFFGQGTRLTVV.

This chain connects TRBV19 to TRBJ1-2; 8 bases match TRBD1. Per the germline V gene, CDR1 is LNHDA and CDR2 is SQIVND (reference sequence). Trimming removed 4 bases from V and 9 bases from J; junction bases left unmatched: 7. The CDR3 loop spans 13 amino acids. CDR3 residues: CASSSTTGGRYTF. CDR3 in DNA: TGTGCCAGTAGTAGTACTACAGGGGGACGCTACACCTTC. Filled out from reference TRBV19 and TRBJ1-2, the complete variable domain reads DGGITQSPKYLFRKEGQNVTLSCEQNLNHDAMYWYRQDPGQGLRLIYYSQIVNDFQKGDIAEGYSVSREKKESFPLTVTSAQKNPTAFYLCASSSTTGGRYTFGSGTRLTVV.

Here the CDR3 reads CASSIVTGTPQETQYF. The DNA for the CDR3 is TGTGCCAGTAGTATTGTTACCGGGACACCCCAAGAGACCCAGTACTTC. The chain joins TRBV19 to TRBJ2-5; a possible D gene is TRBD1 (6 bases). Germline V lookup: CDR1 LNHDA, CDR2 SQIVND (reference sequence). The CDR3 extends over 16 amino acids. Trimming removed 3 bases from V and 1 base from J, with 15 bases in between. Looking up the rest from reference TRBV19 and TRBJ2-5 gives the full variable domain: DGGITQSPKYLFRKEGQNVTLSCEQNLNHDAMYWYRQDPGQGLRLIYYSQIVNDFQKGDIAEGYSVSREKKESFPLTVTSAQKNPTAFYLCASSIVTGTPQETQYFGPGTRLLVL.

Here the CDR3 reads CASSQQRTAEQFF. The CDR3 DNA sequence: TGCGCCAGCAGCCAACAAAGGACAGCTGAGCAGTTCTTC. The chain combines TRBV4-3 with TRBJ2-1, with a possible D match to TRBD1 (6 bases). Germline CDR1 LGHNA, CDR2 YSLEER. This CDR3 region has 13 residues. Trimming removed 2 bases from V and 9 bases from J, with 11 bases in between.

This chain connects TRBV25-1 to TRBJ1-5, with D unclear. CDR3 length: 18 amino acids. Germline V CDR1 and CDR2: MGHDK, SYGVNS. V lost 1 base to trimming and J lost 6 bases, with 22 bases between them. The CDR3 loop is CASSEWSRKNQRGQPQHF. Here the CDR3 DNA reads TGTGCCAGCAGTGAATGGTCCAGGAAAAACCAACGTGGTCAGCCCCAGCATTTT.